Included here is one TCR beta chain sequence, with context. Here immunoSEQ multiplex PCR was the method, and the copy in TCRdb shows in-frame clones only, minus some. Of approximately 210,000 clones listed, approximately 87% are singletons. This specimen comes from a study of blood T cell repertoires in COVID-19. V dropped 4 bases and J dropped 4; count of bases not matched to a gene: 10. This CDR3 comprises 16 residues. Germline V gene lookup returns CDR1 SGHNT and CDR2 YYREEE (reference sequence). This receptor was obtained from a woman in her 70s with acute or convalescent COVID-19. This rearrangement joins TRBV5-4 to TRBJ2-2; 7 nucleotides align to TRBD1. Sequenced input: peripheral blood. The CDR3 spells CASSPAGQVSTGELFF. CDR3 in DNA: TGTGCCAGCAGCCCAGCCGGACAGGTTAGCACCGGGGAGCTGTTTTTT.